This T cell receptor beta chain comes out of a study of breast tumors, draining lymph nodes, adjacent tissues. Breast cancer patients provided tissue from their axillary draining lymph nodes. V lost 1 base and J 3 bases, leaving 11 bases between the germline ends. This CDR3 spans 15 amino acids. Germline-derived CDR1 and CDR2 are SGHRS and YFSETQ. TCRdb processed the multiplex PCR reads anew with MiXCR; each CDR3 protein has one entry. The sample records 250,000 or so distinct CDR3 sequences, around 30% being singletons. This clonotype has at least ten counts. What it recognizes is unknown. Whole-study findings and limits: Tumors had less TCR diversity than lymph nodes, more than nontumor tissue. Data only fit, rather than demonstrated, lymph node origin of most tumor T cells.

The sequencing sample was made of axillary lymph node tissue. The rearrangement joins TRBV5-1 to TRBJ2-1; D is perhaps TRBD2 (6 bases). The sequence was obtained from a female donor with breast cancer. Some clones in this sample may be carry-over from other donors' samples. The chain's CDR3 is CASSLNGGDYNEQFF. The CDR3 DNA follows: TGCGCCAGCAGCTTGAATGGCGGGGACTACAATGAGCAGTTCTTC. The whole variable domain, filled in from reference TRBV5-1 and TRBJ2-1, reads KAGVTQTPRYLIKTRGQQVTLSCSPISGHRSVSWYQQTPGQGLQFLFEYFSETQRNKGNFPGRFSGRQFSNSRSEMNVSTLELGDSALYLCASSLNGGDYNEQFFGPGTRLTVL.